Included here is one TCR beta chain sequence, with context. Its antigen is not identified. With 60 Vbeta and 13 Jbeta primers, the PCR was carried out. Method: immunoSEQ multiplex PCR; TCRdb's copy keeps in-frame clones and lacks some. This sample has 200,000 to 250,000 clones, with around 73% found just once. The data originate from a study of cytomegalovirus exposure and HLA in healthy donors. General observations from the study: Most TCR sequences proved rare, with some public TCRs found in many donors. In a later analysis, most CMV-associated TCR beta chains appeared HLA-restricted. One cluster of highly shared sequence variants probably arose as a sequencing artifact.

The CDR3 has 15 residues. Losses at the gene ends were 2 bases for V and 7 bases for J; bases not matched to a gene: 8. CDR1 and CDR2 from the germline V gene are SGHRS and YFSETQ. The sequencing sample was made of PBMCs. This clonotype was sampled from a male donor in good health and CMV-seronegative. The V gene is TRBV5-1, the J gene TRBJ2-1; 8 nucleotides line up with TRBD1. The CDR3 here is CASSLADRVGNEQFF. The CDR3 DNA is TGCGCCAGCAGCTTAGCGGACAGGGTGGGGAATGAGCAGTTCTTC.